This entry concerns a single TCR beta chain. This clonotype was detected ten times or more. The target of this receptor is not known. One base away there is no much larger clone; base qualities are not given. Library creation used PCR. The instrument given in TCRdb is Illumina HiSeq 2500. Molecular barcoding was employed in the preparation of TCR libraries, with unique molecular identifiers being used to normalize TCRbeta repertoire quantification. TCRdb ran its own pipeline on the public reads, namely fastp trimming at Q25 and MiXCR clone calling, and kept in-frame beta chains. Identical CDR3 proteins give one entry, which carries the most common genes and DNA. The sample table shows 40,000 to 55,000 distinct CDR3 sequences, and 7.5% to 10% are seen once. Of the sample, 25% to 30% is held by the ten largest clones. These data are taken from a study of T-cell reconstitution after alpha-beta-depleted transplantation in children (dated by TCRdb to 2015 to 2016). Turning to the overall study: Using TCR repertoire profiling, the study quantitatively followed how T-cell immune reconstitution unfolded in children after TCRalphabeta/CD19-depleted allogeneic hematopoietic cell transplantation.

This specimen's time point label, interpreted: day 60 (about 2 months) after transplantation. According to the study, the label for this sample's treatment or condition signals: allogeneic hematopoietic cell transplantation with graft depleted of TCRalphabeta T cells and CD19 B cells. Transplant recipients were children who received TCRalphabeta/CD19-depleted allogeneic hematopoietic cell grafts. Study-level results and caveats: The apparently early recovery of alphabetaT-cell counts about two months after transplant reportedly depended on only several hundred rapidly expanded clones that came from non-depleted graft cells. In some patients, the high TCRbeta diversity seen at day 60 was put down to recipient T cells and intrathymic progenitors that had survived conditioning. Over subsequent months, a decline in hyperexpanded clone frequencies was noted, and after one year, T-cell counts and TCRbeta diversity were mostly ascribed to newly produced T cells.

The CDR3, from cysteine to phenylalanine, totals 14 residues. Only CDR3 DNA is held: 42 bases, read in frame from base 1. The germline V gene (reference sequence) provides CDR1 SEHNR and CDR2 FQNEAQ. V gives up 1 base and J gives up 3 bases, and the segment between their germline ends measures 6 bases. Rearrangement joined TRBV7-9 to TRBJ2-2, with no confident D gene call. The specimen comprised PBMCs, mostly from graft donor cells, sampled 60 days after TCRalphabeta/CD19-depleted stem cell transplant. The receptor's source is a male patient between 2 and 15 years old who had a stem cell transplant for chronic granulomatous disease, so the T cells may come from the graft donor. The DNA is as follows: TGTGCCAGCAGCTTAGGGTATGACACCGGGGAGCTGTTTTTT. This translates into CASSLGYDTGELFF.